The clone carrying this TCR beta chain was counted a few times. This specimen comes from a study of T-cell reconstitution after alpha-beta-depleted transplantation in children. Unique molecular identifiers were used to barcode this TCRbeta library. Each CDR3 protein is one row after TCRdb ran MiXCR on the PCR reads. Among fewer than 550,000 distinct CDR3 sequences listed, over 9.5% were seen once. Germline V gives CDR1 MNHEY, CDR2 SVGEGT. J lost 5 bases, V lost 0 bases, and 6 bases had no gene match. The CDR3 sequence is 17 residues long. Sequenced material: PBMCs, mostly from graft donor cells, taken 180 days after TCRalphabeta/CD19-depleted stem cell transplant. The chain couples TRBV6-2 or TRBV6-3 to TRBJ2-3; 12 bases are a match to TRBD1. The TCR comes from a female patient younger than 10 who had a stem cell transplant for aplastic anemia, so the T cells may come from the graft donor. CDR3 region: CASSYSRDRGQKDTQYF. In DNA, the CDR3 is TGTGCCAGCAGTTACTCCCGGGACAGGGGGCAAAAAGATACGCAGTATTTT.